This T cell receptor (beta chain) was identified in a study of blood T cells in healthy people across ages. Trimming at V came to 0 bases and at J to 9 bases, leaving 7 bases not matched to a gene. This CDR3 spans 17 amino acids. CDR1 is SGHRS, CDR2 YFSETQ, per germline. Together with a sample-barcoded 5' primer, a J-beta primer mix was included in a second PCR lasting roughly 6 to 12 cycles. Every cDNA was tagged by a template-switch adaptor with 12 random nucleotides. TCRdb independently ran MiXCR on the 5' RACE reads; one entry per CDR3 protein. In the table there are around 670,000 distinct CDR3 sequences, 25% to 30% of which are singletons. This clonotype was picked up many times.

The source of this sequence is a woman aged 80 or older in good health. The sample consisted of blood. This chain connects TRBV5-1 to TRBJ2-1; 15 bases are shared with TRBD2. The CDR3 spells CASSLAARTSGGAEQFF. The CDR3 nucleotides are TGCGCCAGCAGCTTGGCCGCTAGGACTAGCGGGGGGGCTGAGCAGTTCTTC.